A selection of T cell receptor beta chains follows, all from one sample in a study of T cells expressing NK-cell markers. From the 5' RACE reads, TCRdb lists one entry per CDR3 protein and no DNA. Its listing shows 250,000 to 300,000 distinct CDR3 sequences. Sequenced: blood T cells: a sorted CD56 or NKG2C T cell subset, CD4+ or CD8+ T cells, or bulk PBMC T cells (not recorded which). Receptors were obtained from a woman aged 18 to 75 in good health. CDR3s include the opening cysteine and the closing phenylalanine or tryptophan. Each record gives: V gene, J gene, CDR3 protein.

>TRBV7-2|TRBJ2-3
CASSRASGTDTQYF
>TRBV6-2/TRBV6-3|TRBJ1-5
CASSQDRGFLDNQPQHF
>TRBV5-6|TRBJ1-2
CASSPIGQGSYGYTF
>TRBV7-3|TRBJ1-6
CASSPDPGRNSPLHF
>TRBV5-1|TRBJ1-1
CASSTQTENTEAFF
>TRBV7-8|TRBJ2-1
CASSLSRNEQFF
>TRBV15|TRBJ2-5
CATSRDAGEGETQYF
>TRBV29-1|TRBJ2-5
CSVLLQETQYF
>TRBV18|TRBJ2-5
CASSLSTGYQETQYF
>TRBV19|TRBJ2-2
CASSQHSSGELFF
>TRBV20-1|TRBJ2-7
CSARRVGLAATYEQYF
>TRBV5-1|TRBJ2-1
CASSPAGVASNEQFF
>TRBV6-5|TRBJ2-7
CASSYLLGEQYF
>TRBV7-2|TRBJ1-4
CASSYGTSEKLFF
>TRBV4-3|TRBJ2-2
CASSQWGGTGELFF
>TRBV20-1|TRBJ2-7
CSARSRISYEQYF
>TRBV29-1|TRBJ1-1
CSVAGQMNTEAFF
>TRBV12-3/TRBV12-4|TRBJ2-2
CASSTTGLGELFF
>TRBV4-2|TRBJ2-4
CASSQEGSTKNIQYF
>TRBV29-1|TRBJ2-5
CSVETNQETQYF
>TRBV7-2|TRBJ2-2
CASSRLLSNTGELFF
>TRBV29-1|TRBJ2-1
CSVLRGLAVSYNEQFF
>TRBV12-3/TRBV12-4|TRBJ1-2
CATSEGSGLPNYGYTF
>TRBV5-6|TRBJ2-3
CASSLRPPPDTQYF
>TRBV5-1|TRBJ2-1
CASSFDWALGEQFF
>TRBV6-5|TRBJ2-5
CASRSWETQYF
>TRBV5-1|TRBJ2-1
CASSLRREYNEQFF
>TRBV10-3|TRBJ2-5
CAISETAKTQYF
>TRBV3-1|TRBJ1-1
CASSRVGTEAFF
>TRBV3-1|TRBJ2-7
CASSHQPSSYEQYF